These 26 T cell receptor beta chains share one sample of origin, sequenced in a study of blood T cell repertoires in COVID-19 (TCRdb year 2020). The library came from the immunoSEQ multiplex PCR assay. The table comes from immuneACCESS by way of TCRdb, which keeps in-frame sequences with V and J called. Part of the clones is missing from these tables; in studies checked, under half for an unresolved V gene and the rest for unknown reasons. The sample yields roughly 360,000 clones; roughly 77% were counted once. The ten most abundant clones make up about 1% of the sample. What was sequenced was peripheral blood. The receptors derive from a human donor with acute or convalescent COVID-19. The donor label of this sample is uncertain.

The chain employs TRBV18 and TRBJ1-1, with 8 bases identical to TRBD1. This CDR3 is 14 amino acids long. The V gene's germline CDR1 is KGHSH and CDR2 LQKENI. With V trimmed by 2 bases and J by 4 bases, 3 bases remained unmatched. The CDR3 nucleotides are TGTGCCAGCTCACCAACTACAGGGGGCACTGAAGCTTTCTTT. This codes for CASSPTTGGTEAFF.

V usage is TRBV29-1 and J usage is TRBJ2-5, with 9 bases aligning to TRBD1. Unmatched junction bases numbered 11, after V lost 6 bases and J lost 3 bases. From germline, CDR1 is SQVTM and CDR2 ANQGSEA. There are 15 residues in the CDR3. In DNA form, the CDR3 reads TGCAGCGTATCGATTCCGGGACAGGGAAAAGAGACCCAGTACTTC. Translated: CSVSIPGQGKETQYF.

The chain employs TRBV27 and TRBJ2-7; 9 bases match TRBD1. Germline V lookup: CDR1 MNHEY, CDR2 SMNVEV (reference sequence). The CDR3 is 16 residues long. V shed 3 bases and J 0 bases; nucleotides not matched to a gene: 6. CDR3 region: CASSLVGQGSSYEQYF. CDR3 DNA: TGTGCCAGCAGTTTGGTGGGACAGGGAAGCTCCTACGAGCAGTACTTC.

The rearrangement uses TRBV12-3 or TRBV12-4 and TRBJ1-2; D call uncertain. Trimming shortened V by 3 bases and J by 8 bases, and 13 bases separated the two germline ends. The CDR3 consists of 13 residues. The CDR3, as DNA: TGTGCCAGCAGTTTTGGCCGTTCATCCGGCTACACCTTC. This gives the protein CASSFGRSSGYTF.

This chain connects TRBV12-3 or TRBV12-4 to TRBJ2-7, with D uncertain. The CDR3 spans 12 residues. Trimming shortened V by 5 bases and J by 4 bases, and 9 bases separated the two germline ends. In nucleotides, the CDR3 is TGTGCCAGCAGTACACACACGTACGAGCAGTACTTC. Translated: CASSTHTYEQYF.

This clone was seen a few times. The CDR3 loop is CASNDRGIQPQHF. As DNA, the CDR3 is TGTGCCAGCAACGACAGGGGAATTCAGCCCCAGCATTTT. The rearrangement joins TRBV7-2 to TRBJ1-5, with TRBD1 identical over 8 bases. With 7 bases clipped from V and 6 bases from J, the junction kept 5 bases outside the gene matches. CDR1 and CDR2 (germline): SGHTA, FQGNSA. The CDR3 totals 13 residues. The full variable domain, completed using reference TRBV7-2 and TRBJ1-5, is GAGVSQSPSNKVTEKGKDVELRCDPISGHTALYWYRQSLGQGLEFLIYFQGNSAPDKSGLPSDRFSAERTGGSVSTLTIQRTQQEDSAVYLCASNDRGIQPQHFGDGTRLSIL.

The CDR3 here is CASSNGQGSNEKLFF. The CDR3 region has the DNA TGTGCCAGCAGCAACGGACAGGGCTCTAATGAAAAACTGTTTTTT. The chain carries TRBV7-9 and TRBJ1-4; TRBD1 aligns across 8 bases. CDR1 SEHNR and CDR2 FQNEAQ come from the germline V gene (reference sequence). This CDR3 is built from 15 residues. J gave up 3 bases and V 5 bases, and 5 bases lay outside the gene matches.

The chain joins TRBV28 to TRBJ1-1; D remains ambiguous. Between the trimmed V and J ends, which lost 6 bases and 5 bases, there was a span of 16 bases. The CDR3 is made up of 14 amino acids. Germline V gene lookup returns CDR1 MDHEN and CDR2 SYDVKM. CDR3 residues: CASSVRRHSTEAFF. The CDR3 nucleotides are TGTGCCAGCAGCGTCAGGAGGCATAGTACTGAAGCTTTCTTT.

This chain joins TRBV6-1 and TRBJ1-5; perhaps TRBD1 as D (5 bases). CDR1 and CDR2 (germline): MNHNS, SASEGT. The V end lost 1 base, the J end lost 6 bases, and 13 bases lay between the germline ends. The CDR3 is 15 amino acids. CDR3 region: CASSEVGGEGQPQHF. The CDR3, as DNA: TGTGCCAGCAGTGAAGTGGGAGGGGAGGGTCAGCCCCAGCATTTT.

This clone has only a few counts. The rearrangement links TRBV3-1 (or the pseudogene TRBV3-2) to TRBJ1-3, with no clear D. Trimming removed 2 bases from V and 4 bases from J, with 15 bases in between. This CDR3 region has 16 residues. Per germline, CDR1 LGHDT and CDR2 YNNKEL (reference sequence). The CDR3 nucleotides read TGTGCCAGCAGCCAACTTACAACAGTAAAAGGAAACACCATATATTTT. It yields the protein CASSQLTTVKGNTIYF.

The CDR3 loop is CASRDRPSNQPQHF. The CDR3 region has the DNA TGTGCCAGTAGGGACAGGCCTAGCAATCAGCCCCAGCATTTT. V gene TRBV19 combines with J gene TRBJ1-5; TRBD1 agrees at 7 bases. CDR1 LNHDA and CDR2 SQIVND come from the germline V gene (reference sequence). The V segment lost 6 bases and the J segment 0 bases; nucleotides outside the gene matches: 2. The length of the CDR3 is 14 residues.

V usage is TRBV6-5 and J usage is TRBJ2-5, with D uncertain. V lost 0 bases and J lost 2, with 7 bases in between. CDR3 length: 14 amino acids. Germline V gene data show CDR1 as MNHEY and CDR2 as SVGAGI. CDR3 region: CASSYSRVQETQYF. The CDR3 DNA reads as TGTGCCAGCAGTTACTCCCGGGTTCAAGAGACCCAGTACTTC.

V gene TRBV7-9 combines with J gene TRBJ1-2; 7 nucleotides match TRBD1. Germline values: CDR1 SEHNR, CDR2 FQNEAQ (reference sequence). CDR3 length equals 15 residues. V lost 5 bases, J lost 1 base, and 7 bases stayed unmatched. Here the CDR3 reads CASSPEGALNYGYTF. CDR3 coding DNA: TGTGCCAGCAGCCCGGAGGGGGCCCTTAACTATGGCTACACCTTC.

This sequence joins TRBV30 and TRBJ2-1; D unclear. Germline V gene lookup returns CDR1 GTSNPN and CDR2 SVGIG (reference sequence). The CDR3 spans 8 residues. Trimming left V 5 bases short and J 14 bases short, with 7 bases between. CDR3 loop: CAWGREFF. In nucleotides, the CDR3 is TGTGCCTGGGGAAGAGAGTTCTTC. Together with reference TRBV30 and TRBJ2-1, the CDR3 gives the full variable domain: SQTIHQWPATLVQPVGSPLSLECTVEGTSNPNLYWYRQAAGRGLQLLFYSVGIGQISSEVPQNLSASRPQDRQFILSSKKLLLSDSGFYLCAWGREFFGPGTRLTVL.

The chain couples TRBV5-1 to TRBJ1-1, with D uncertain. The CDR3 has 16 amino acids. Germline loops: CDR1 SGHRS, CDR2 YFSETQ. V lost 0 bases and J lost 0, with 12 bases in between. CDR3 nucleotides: TGCGCCAGCAGCTTGGATATGGGCCTCTTGAACACTGAAGCTTTCTTT. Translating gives CASSLDMGLLNTEAFF.

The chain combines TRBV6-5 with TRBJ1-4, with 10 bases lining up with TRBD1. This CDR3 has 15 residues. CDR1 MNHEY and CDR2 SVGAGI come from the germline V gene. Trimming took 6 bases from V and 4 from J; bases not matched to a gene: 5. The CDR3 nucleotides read TGTGCCAGCAGACCCTGGACAGGGGGTAATGAAAAACTGTTTTTT. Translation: CASRPWTGGNEKLFF.

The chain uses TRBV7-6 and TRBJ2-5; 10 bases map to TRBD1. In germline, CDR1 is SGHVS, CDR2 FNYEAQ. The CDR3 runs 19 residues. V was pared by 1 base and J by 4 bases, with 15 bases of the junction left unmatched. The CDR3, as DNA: TGTGCCAGCAGCTTAGGAGTCCCGCTCGCGACAGGGGGCCGAGAGACCCAGTACTTC. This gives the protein CASSLGVPLATGGRETQYF.

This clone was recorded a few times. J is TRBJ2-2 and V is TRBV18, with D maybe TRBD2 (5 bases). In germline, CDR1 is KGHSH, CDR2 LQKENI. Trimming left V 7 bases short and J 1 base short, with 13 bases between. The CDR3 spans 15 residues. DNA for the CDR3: TGTGCCAGCTTTCTAGTCGCGGGGAACACCGGGGAGCTGTTTTTT. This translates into CASFLVAGNTGELFF.

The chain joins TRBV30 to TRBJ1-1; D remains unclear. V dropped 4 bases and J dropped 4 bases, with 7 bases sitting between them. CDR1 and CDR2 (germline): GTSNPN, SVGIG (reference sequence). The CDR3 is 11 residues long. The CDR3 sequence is CAWTELTEAFF. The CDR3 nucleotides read TGTGCCTGGACCGAGCTCACTGAAGCTTTCTTT.

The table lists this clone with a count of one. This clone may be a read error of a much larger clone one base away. The CDR3: CASSVDRNYGYTF. The CDR3 DNA follows: TGTGCCAGCAGCGTAGACAGGAACTATGGCTACACCTTC. V and J are TRBV9 and TRBJ1-2; a possible D gene is TRBD1 (5 bases). The CDR3 is 13 residues long. Trimming pared 0 bases from V and 2 bases from J, leaving 5 bases between. Germline values: CDR1 SGDLS, CDR2 YYNGEE.

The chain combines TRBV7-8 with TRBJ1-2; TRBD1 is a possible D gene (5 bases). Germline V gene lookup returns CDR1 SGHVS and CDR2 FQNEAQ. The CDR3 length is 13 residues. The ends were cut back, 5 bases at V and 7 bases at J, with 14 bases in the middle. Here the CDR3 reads CASSTRGYTGYTF. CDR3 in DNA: TGTGCCAGCAGCACTCGGGGGTACACTGGCTACACCTTC.

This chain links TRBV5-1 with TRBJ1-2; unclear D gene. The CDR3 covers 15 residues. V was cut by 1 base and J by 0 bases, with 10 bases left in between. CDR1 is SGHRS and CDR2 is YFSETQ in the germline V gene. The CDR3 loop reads CASSLSANTNYGYTF. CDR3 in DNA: TGCGCCAGCAGCTTGTCAGCGAATACTAACTATGGCTACACCTTC. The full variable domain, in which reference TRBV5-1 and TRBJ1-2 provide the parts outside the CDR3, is KAGVTQTPRYLIKTRGQQVTLSCSPISGHRSVSWYQQTPGQGLQFLFEYFSETQRNKGNFPGRFSGRQFSNSRSEMNVSTLELGDSALYLCASSLSANTNYGYTFGSGTRLTVV.

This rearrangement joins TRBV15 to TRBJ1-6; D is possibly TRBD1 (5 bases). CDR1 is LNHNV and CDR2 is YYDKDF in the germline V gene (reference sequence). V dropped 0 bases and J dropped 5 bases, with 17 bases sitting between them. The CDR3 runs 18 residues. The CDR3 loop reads CATSRDLFRGFNNSPLHF. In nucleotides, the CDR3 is TGTGCCACCAGCAGAGATCTCTTTAGGGGATTCAATAATTCACCCCTCCACTTT. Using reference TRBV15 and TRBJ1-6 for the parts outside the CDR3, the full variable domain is DAMVIQNPRYQVTQFGKPVTLSCSQTLNHNVMYWYQQKSSQAPKLLFHYYDKDFNNEADTPDNFQSRRPNTSFCFLDIRSPGLGDTAMYLCATSRDLFRGFNNSPLHFGNGTRLTVT.

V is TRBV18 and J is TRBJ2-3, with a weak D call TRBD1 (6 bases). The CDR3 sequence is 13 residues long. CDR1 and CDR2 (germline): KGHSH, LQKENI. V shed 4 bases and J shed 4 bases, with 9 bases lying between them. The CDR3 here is CASSLTGSDTQYF. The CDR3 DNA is TGTGCCAGCTCACTAACAGGGTCAGATACGCAGTATTTT.

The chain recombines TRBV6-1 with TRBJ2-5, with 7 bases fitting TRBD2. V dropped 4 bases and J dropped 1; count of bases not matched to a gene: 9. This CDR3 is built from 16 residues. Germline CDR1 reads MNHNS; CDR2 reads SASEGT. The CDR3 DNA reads TGTGCCAGCAGTGCTAGTTGGGAGGGGTTCCAAGAGACCCAGTACTTC. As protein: CASSASWEGFQETQYF.

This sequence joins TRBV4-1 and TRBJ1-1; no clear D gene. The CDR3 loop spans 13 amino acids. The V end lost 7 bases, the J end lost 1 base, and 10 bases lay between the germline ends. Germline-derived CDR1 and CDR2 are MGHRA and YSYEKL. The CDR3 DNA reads TGCGCCAGCACCAGGCAGCCGAACACTGAAGCTTTCTTT. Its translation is CASTRQPNTEAFF.